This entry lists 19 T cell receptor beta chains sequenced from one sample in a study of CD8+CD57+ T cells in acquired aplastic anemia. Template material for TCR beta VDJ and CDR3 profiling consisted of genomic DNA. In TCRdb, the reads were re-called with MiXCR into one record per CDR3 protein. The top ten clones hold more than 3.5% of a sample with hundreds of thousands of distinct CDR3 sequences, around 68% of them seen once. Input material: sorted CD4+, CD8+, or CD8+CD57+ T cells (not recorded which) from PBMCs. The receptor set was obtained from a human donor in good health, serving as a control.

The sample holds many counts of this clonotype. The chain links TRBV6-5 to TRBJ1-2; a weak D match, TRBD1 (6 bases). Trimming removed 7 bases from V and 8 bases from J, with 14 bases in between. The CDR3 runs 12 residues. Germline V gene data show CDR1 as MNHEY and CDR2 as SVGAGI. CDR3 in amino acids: CASKRGQEGYTF. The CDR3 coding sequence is TGTGCCAGCAAGCGGGGGCAGGAAGGCTACACCTTC.

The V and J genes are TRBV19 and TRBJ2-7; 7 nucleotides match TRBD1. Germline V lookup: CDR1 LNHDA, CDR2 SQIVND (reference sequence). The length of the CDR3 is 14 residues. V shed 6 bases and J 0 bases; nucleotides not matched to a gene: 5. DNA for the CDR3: TGTGCCAGTAGGCGACAGGGAGCCTCCTACGAGCAGTACTTC. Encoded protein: CASRRQGASYEQYF.

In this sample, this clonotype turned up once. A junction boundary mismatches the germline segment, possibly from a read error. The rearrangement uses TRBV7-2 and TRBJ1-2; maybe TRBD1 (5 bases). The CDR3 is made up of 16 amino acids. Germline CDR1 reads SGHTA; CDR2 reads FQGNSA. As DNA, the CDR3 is TGTGCCAGCAGCCAAGGACCAGGGTTGAATGCCTATGCCTACACCTTC. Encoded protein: CASSQGPGLNAYAYTF.

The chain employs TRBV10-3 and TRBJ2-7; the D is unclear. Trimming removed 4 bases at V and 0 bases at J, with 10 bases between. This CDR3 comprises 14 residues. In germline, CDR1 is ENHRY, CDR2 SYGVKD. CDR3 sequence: CAISVAGSSYEQYF. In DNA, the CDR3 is TGTGCCATCAGTGTTGCAGGAAGCTCCTACGAGCAGTACTTC.

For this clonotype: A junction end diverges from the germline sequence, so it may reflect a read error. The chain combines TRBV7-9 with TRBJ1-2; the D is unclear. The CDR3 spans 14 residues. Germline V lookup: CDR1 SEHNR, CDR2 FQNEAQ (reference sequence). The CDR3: CASSVAATDYGNTF. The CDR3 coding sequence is TGTGCCAGCAGCGTAGCAGCGACTGACTATGGCAACACCTTC.

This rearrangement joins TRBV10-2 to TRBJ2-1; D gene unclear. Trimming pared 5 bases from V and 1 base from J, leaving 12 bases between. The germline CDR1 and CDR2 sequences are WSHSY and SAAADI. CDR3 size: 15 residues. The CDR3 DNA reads TGCGCCAGCAGTCTTGGACCCCCGTCCTACAATGAGCAGTTCTTC. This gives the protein CASSLGPPSYNEQFF.

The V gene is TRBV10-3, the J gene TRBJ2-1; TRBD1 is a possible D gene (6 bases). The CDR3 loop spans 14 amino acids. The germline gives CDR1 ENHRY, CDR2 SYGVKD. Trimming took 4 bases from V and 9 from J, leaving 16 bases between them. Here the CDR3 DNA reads TGTGCCATCAGTGCCGGCAGGGGAGAGGGTGAGCAGTTCTTC. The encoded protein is CAISAGRGEGEQFF.

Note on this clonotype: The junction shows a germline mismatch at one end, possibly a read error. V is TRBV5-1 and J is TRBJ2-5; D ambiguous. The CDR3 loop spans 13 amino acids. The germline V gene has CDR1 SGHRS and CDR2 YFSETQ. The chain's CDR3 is CASSSGLRETQYF. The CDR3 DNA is TGTGCCAGCAGCTCGGGCCTGCGAGAAACCCAGTACTTC.

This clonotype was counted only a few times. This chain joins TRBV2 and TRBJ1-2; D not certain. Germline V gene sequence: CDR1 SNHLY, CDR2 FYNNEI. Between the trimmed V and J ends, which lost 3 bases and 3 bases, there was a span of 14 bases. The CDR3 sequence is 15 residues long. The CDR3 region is CASSDLPTDYYGYTF. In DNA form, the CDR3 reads TGTGCCAGCAGTGACCTACCGACCGACTACTATGGCTACACCTTC.

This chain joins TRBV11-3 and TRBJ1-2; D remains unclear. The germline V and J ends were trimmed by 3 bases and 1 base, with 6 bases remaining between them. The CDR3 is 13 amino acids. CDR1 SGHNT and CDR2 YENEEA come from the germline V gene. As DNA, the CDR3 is TGTGCCAGCAGCTTTGCGGGTAACTATGGCTACACCTTC. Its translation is CASSFAGNYGYTF.

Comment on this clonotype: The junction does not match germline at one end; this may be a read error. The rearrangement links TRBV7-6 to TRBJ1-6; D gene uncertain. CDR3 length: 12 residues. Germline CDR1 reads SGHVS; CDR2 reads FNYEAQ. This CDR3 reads CASSENLLTIPF. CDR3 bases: TGTGCCAGCAGCGAGAACCTTTTAACCATCCCCTTT.

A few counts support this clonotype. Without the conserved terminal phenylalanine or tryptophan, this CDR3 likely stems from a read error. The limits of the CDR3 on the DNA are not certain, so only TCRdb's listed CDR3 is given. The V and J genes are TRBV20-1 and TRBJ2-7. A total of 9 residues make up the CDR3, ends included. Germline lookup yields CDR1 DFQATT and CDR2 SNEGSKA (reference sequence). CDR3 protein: CSARDLLLE.

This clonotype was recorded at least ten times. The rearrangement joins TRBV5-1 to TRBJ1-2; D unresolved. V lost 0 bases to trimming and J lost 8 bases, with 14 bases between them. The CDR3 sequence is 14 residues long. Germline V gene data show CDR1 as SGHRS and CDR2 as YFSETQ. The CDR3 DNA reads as TGCGCCAGCAGCTTGGAACCTACTTCTCTCGGCTACACCTTC. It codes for CASSLEPTSLGYTF.

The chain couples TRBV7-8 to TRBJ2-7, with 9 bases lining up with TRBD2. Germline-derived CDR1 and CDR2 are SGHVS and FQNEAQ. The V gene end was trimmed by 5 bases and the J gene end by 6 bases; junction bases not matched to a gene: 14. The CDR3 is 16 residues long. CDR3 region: CASSEMLTSGLTEQYF. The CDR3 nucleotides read TGTGCCAGCAGCGAGATGTTGACTAGCGGACTTACCGAGCAGTACTTC.

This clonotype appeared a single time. The CDR3, as DNA: TGCGCCAGCAGTCCTCAGCTTGCGGGGGACTACGAGCAGTACTTC. Residues: CASSPQLAGDYEQYF. This chain connects TRBV5-1 to TRBJ2-7, with 7 bases identical to TRBD2. V trimming: 5 bases; J trimming: 3 bases; junction bases outside the gene matches: 11. From germline, CDR1 is SGHRS and CDR2 YFSETQ. The CDR3 spans 15 residues.

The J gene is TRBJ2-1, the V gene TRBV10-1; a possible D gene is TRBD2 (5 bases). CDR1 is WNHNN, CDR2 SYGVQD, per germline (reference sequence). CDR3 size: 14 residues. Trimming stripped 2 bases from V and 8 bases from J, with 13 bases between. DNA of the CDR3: TGCGCCAGCAGTGAGCCAGCGGCGGTCGATGAGCAGTTCTTC. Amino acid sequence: CASSEPAAVDEQFF.

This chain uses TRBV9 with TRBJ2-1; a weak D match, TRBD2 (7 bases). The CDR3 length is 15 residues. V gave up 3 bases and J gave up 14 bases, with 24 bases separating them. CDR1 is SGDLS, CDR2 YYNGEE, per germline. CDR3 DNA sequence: TGTGCCAGCAGCGCAAGGGGGGGGGGATCCAACAATGAGTTCTTC. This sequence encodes CASSARGGGSNNEFF.

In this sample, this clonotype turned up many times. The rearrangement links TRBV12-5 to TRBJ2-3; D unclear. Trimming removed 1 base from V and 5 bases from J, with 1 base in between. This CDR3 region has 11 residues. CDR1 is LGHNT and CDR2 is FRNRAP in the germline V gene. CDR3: CASGLEDTQYF. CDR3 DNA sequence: TGTGCTAGTGGTTTGGAAGATACGCAGTATTTT.

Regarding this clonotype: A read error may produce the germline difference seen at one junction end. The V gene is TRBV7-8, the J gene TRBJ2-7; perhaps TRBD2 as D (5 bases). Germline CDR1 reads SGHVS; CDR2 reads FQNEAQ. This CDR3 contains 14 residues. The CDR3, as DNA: TGTGCCAGCAGTGTAGCGCGGCGGAACTACGAGCACTCCTTC. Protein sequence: CASSVARRNYEHSF.